These 2 T cell receptor beta chains share one sample of origin, sequenced in a study of shared clonotypes between healthy human individuals. Method: immunoSEQ multiplex PCR; TCRdb's copy keeps in-frame clones and lacks some. The data show over 2 million clones, approximately 94% seen once. Terminally differentiated effector memory CD45RA+ cells were excluded by CCR7 positive selection of CD45RO-negative cells. Material: naive CD8+ T cells sorted from blood. The receptors shown here come from a man between 18 and 29 years old in good health.

In its sample, this clone was seen once. V usage is TRBV30 and J usage is TRBJ2-5; no firm D call. Trimming left V 8 bases short and J 0 bases short, with 13 bases between. The germline V gene encodes CDR1 GTSNPN and CDR2 SVGIG (reference sequence). The CDR3 consists of 13 residues. The CDR3 region has the DNA TGTGCCCGAAGGGCGCCTTACCAAGAGACCCAGTACTTC. It is translated as CARRAPYQETQYF. The entire variable domain, with the rest obtained from reference TRBV30 and TRBJ2-5, is as follows: SQTIHQWPATLVQPVGSPLSLECTVEGTSNPNLYWYRQAAGRGLQLLFYSVGIGQISSEVPQNLSASRPQDRQFILSSKKLLLSDSGFYLCARRAPYQETQYFGPGTRLLVL.

This chain joins TRBV4-1 and TRBJ2-7; TRBD2 matches at 8 bases. Germline V lookup: CDR1 MGHRA, CDR2 YSYEKL. CDR3 size: 16 residues. V was pared by 0 bases and J by 5 bases, with 9 bases of the junction left unmatched. CDR3 residues: CASSQESASGFDEQYF. Here the CDR3 DNA reads TGCGCCAGCAGCCAAGAATCGGCTAGCGGGTTTGACGAGCAGTACTTC.